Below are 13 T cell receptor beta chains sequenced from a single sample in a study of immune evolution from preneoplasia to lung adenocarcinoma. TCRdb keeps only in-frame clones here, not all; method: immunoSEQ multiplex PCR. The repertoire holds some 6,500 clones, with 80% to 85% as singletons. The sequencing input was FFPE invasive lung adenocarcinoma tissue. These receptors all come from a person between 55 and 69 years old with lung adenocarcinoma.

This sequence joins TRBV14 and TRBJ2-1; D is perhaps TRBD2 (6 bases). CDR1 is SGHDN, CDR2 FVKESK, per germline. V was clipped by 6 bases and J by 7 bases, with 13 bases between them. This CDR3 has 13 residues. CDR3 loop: CASSRLVENEQFF. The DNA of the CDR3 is TGTGCCAGCAGTCGACTAGTAGAAAATGAGCAGTTCTTC. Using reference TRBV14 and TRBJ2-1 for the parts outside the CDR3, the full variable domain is EAGVTQFPSHSVIEKGQTVTLRCDPISGHDNLYWYRRVMGKEIKFLLHFVKESKQDESGMPNNRFLAERTGGTYSTLKVQPAELEDSGVYFCASSRLVENEQFFGPGTRLTVL.

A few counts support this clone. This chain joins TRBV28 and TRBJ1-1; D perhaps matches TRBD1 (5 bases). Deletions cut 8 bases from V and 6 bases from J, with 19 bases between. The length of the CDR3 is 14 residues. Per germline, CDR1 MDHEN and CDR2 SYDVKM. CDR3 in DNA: TGTGCCAGCCCACCCAGTGGGGGGAGAGCTGAAGCTTTCTTT. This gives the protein CASPPSGGRAEAFF.

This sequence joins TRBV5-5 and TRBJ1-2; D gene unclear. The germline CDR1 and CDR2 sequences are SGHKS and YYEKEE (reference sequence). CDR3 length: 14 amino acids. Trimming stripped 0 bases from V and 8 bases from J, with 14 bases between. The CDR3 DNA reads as TGTGCCAGCAGCTTGGAGTCCTATGGCGGGGGCTACACCTTC. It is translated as CASSLESYGGGYTF.

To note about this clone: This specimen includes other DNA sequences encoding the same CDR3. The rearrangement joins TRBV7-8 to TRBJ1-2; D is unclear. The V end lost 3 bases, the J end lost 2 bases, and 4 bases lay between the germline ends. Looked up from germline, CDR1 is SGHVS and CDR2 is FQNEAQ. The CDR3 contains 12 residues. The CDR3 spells CASSFRNYGYTF. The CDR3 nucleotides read TGTGCCAGCAGCTTTCGGAACTATGGCTACACCTTC.

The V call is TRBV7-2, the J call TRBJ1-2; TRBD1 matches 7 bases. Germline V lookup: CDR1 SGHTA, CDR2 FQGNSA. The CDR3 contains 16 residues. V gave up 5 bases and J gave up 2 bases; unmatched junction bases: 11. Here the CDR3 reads CASSPGLRGPNYGYTF. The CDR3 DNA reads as TGTGCCAGCAGCCCAGGGTTGAGGGGGCCCAACTATGGCTACACCTTC.

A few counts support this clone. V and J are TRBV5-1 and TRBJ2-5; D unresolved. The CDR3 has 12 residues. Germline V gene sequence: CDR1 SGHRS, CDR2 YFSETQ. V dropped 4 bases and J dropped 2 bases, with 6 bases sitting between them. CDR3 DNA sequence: TGCGCCAGCAGCAGGCAACAAGAGACCCAGTACTTC. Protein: CASSRQQETQYF.

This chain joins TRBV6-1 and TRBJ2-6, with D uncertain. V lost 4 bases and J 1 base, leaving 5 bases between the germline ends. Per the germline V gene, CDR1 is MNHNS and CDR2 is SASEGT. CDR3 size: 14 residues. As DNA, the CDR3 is TGTGCCAGCAGTGGCTCGTCTGGGGCCAACGTCCTGACTTTC. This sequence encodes CASSGSSGANVLTF.

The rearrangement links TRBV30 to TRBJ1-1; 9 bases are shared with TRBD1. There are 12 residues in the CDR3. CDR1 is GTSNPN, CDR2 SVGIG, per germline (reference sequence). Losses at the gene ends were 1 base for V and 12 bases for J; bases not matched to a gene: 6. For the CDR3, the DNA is TGTGCCTGGAGTGGGTCACAGGGGGCAACTTTCTTT. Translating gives CAWSGSQGATFF.

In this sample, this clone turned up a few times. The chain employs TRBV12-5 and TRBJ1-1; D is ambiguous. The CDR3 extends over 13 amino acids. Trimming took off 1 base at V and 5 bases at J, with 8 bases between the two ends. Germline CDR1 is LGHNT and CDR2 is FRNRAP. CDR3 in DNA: TGTGCTAGTGGTTTGGAAAGGAGAACTGAAGCTTTCTTT. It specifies CASGLERRTEAFF.

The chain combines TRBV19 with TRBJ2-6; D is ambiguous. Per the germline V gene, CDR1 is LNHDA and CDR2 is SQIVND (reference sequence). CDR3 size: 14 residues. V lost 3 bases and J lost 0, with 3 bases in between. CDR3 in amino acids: CASSIGSGANVLTF. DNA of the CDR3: TGTGCCAGTAGTATCGGCTCTGGGGCCAACGTCCTGACTTTC.

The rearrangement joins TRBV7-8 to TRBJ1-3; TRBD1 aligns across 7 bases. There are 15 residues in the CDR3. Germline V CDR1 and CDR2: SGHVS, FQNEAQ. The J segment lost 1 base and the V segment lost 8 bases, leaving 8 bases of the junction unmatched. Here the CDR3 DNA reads TGTGCCAGCGGAGACAGGGCCCTATCTGGAAACACCATATATTTT. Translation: CASGDRALSGNTIYF.

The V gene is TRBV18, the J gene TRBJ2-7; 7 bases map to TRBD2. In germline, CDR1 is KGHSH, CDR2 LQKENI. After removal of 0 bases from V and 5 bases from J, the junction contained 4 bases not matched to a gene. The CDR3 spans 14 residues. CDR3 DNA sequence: TGTGCCAGCTCACCACCCGGGGGGTTGAACGAGCAGTACTTC. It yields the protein CASSPPGGLNEQYF.

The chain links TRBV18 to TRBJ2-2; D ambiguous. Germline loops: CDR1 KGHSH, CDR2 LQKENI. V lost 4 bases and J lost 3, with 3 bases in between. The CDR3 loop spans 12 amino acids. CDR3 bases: TGTGCCAGCTCACAGTACACCGGGGAGCTGTTTTTT. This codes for CASSQYTGELFF.